This entry lists 4 T cell receptor beta chains sequenced from one sample in a study of cytomegalovirus exposure and HLA in healthy donors. Researchers ran the PCR with 60 Vbeta and 13 Jbeta primers. TCRdb keeps only in-frame clones here, not all; method: immunoSEQ multiplex PCR. This sample has about 170,000 clones, with 85% found just once. The source material was PBMCs. These receptors were obtained from a man aged 25-45 years in good health and CMV-seropositive.

This clone was found once. The J gene is TRBJ2-5, the V gene TRBV19, with a weak D call TRBD2 (6 bases). Looked up from germline, CDR1 is LNHDA and CDR2 is SQIVND (reference sequence). V was cut by 0 bases and J by 11 bases, with 22 bases left in between. The CDR3 totals 16 residues. This CDR3 is CASSIDSGTGVVEQYF. The CDR3 coding sequence is TGTGCCAGTAGTATAGATTCCGGGACGGGGGTAGTGGAGCAGTACTTC.

The genes are TRBV5-1 and TRBJ1-3, with a tentative D call TRBD1 (6 bases). Germline values: CDR1 SGHRS, CDR2 YFSETQ. This CDR3 has 14 amino acids. V was trimmed by 7 bases and J by 4 bases, leaving 15 bases between them. Written as DNA, the CDR3 is TGCGCCAGCCGACAGGCAGGGGCCGGAAACACCATATATTTT. Translating it yields CASRQAGAGNTIYF. The full variable domain, its missing parts supplied by reference TRBV5-1 and TRBJ1-3, is KAGVTQTPRYLIKTRGQQVTLSCSPISGHRSVSWYQQTPGQGLQFLFEYFSETQRNKGNFPGRFSGRQFSNSRSEMNVSTLELGDSALYLCASRQAGAGNTIYFGEGSWLTVV.

This chain uses TRBV18 with TRBJ2-3; D not certain. Germline V gene data show CDR1 as KGHSH and CDR2 as LQKENI. This CDR3 has 15 amino acids. The V and J ends lost 0 bases and 4 bases respectively, with 11 bases between them. The CDR3 coding sequence is TGTGCCAGCTCACCACCTGTCCAGGCATCAGATACGCAGTATTTT. Its translation: CASSPPVQASDTQYF.

This chain joins TRBV9 and TRBJ1-6; D is unclear. This CDR3 is 14 amino acids long. CDR1 and CDR2 (germline): SGDLS, YYNGEE. V lost 0 bases and J 3 bases, leaving 4 bases between the germline ends. The CDR3 reads CASSVAGYNSPLHF. CDR3 DNA sequence: TGTGCCAGCAGCGTAGCCGGCTATAATTCACCCCTCCACTTT.